Presented here are 26 T cell receptor beta chains from one specimen sequenced in a study of blood T cells in healthy people across ages. Alongside a J-beta primer mix, a sample-barcoded 5' primer served in a second PCR lasting roughly 7 to 12 cycles. TCRdb recomputed calls from the 5' RACE reads with MiXCR, one row per CDR3 protein. The repertoire includes about 1 million distinct CDR3 sequences, around 27% of them detected once, and around 0.75% sits in the top ten. This same sample was also taken into another study, of T cells of mothers and their children.

The sequencing sample was made of blood. The source is a girl aged 2 to 10 in good health.

This clonotype has just one count. The chain couples TRBV7-3 to TRBJ2-2; 9 nucleotides agree with TRBD1. This CDR3 is built from 15 residues. Per the germline V gene, CDR1 is SGHTA and CDR2 is FQGTGA. J was trimmed by 8 bases and V by 6 bases; bases with no gene match: 10. CDR3 amino acids: CASRPTGGDMGELFF. The CDR3 DNA reads as TGTGCCAGCAGACCGACAGGGGGTGATATGGGGGAGCTGTTTTTT.

V usage is TRBV27 and J usage is TRBJ1-4, with D perhaps TRBD1 (5 bases). Trimming cost V 6 bases and J 8 bases, with 19 bases left between them. The CDR3 extends over 15 amino acids. Germline V lookup: CDR1 MNHEY, CDR2 SMNVEV (reference sequence). CDR3 region: CASRAYSHGGEKLFF. The CDR3 DNA reads as TGTGCCAGCAGAGCTTATTCCCATGGGGGGGAAAAACTGTTTTTT.

To note about this clonotype: Likely a read error: the CDR3 ends without its conserved phenylalanine or tryptophan. The genes are TRBV7-9 and TRBJ2-5; TRBD2 aligns across 9 bases. The germline gives CDR1 SEHNR, CDR2 FQNEAQ (reference sequence). V was pared by 2 bases and J by 4 bases, with 2 bases of the junction left unmatched. The CDR3 is 14 residues long. The CDR3 region has the DNA TGTGCCAGCAGCTTACTAGCGGGGTCAGAGACCCAGTACCTC. Encoded protein: CASSLLAGSETQYL.

The V call is TRBV7-2, the J call TRBJ2-7, with TRBD1 matching 8 bases. The CDR3 extends over 16 amino acids. Unmatched junction bases numbered 7, after V lost 1 base and J lost 2 bases. Germline V gene lookup returns CDR1 SGHTA and CDR2 FQGNSA. CDR3 sequence: CASSLVTRTGPYEQYF. Written as DNA, the CDR3 is TGTGCCAGCAGCTTAGTGACTCGGACAGGGCCCTACGAGCAGTACTTC. The variable domain in full, with the rest retrieved from reference TRBV7-2 and TRBJ2-7, is GAGVSQSPSNKVTEKGKDVELRCDPISGHTALYWYRQSLGQGLEFLIYFQGNSAPDKSGLPSDRFSAERTGGSVSTLTIQRTQQEDSAVYLCASSLVTRTGPYEQYFGPGTRLTVT.

The chain couples TRBV6-5 to TRBJ2-2; no clear D. The length of the CDR3 is 16 residues. Germline V gives CDR1 MNHEY, CDR2 SVGAGI. V was shortened by 3 bases and J by 6 bases, with 17 bases between the two germline ends. The CDR3 loop is CASSYTGTSPAGELFF. CDR3 sequence (DNA): TGTGCCAGCAGTTATACGGGTACAAGTCCAGCCGGGGAGCTGTTTTTT.

This clonotype was detected ten times or more. The CDR3 DNA reads TGTGCCAGCAGTCGACAGGGGACCCATGGCTACACCTTC. This codes for CASSRQGTHGYTF. The rearrangement joins TRBV28 to TRBJ1-2; 8 nucleotides line up with TRBD1. The CDR3 covers 13 residues. The germline V gene encodes CDR1 MDHEN and CDR2 SYDVKM. V shed 5 bases and J 6 bases; nucleotides not matched to a gene: 5.

The chain recombines TRBV5-1 with TRBJ2-3, with D tentatively TRBD1 (6 bases). This CDR3 region has 13 residues. Germline loops: CDR1 SGHRS, CDR2 YFSETQ. Trimming cost V 6 bases and J 3 bases, with 11 bases left between them. The CDR3 DNA is TGCGCCAGCACCCAGGGGAAGACAGATACGCAGTATTTT. Encoded protein: CASTQGKTDTQYF.

This clonotype has more than one count but fewer than ten. The chain couples TRBV7-2 to TRBJ2-3, with D uncertain. The germline V and J ends were trimmed by 5 bases and 0 bases, with 18 bases remaining between them. The germline CDR1 and CDR2 sequences are SGHTA and FQGNSA. The CDR3 spans 17 residues. DNA of the CDR3: TGTGCCAGCAGCCTAAAGACATCACCAGAAAGCACAGATACGCAGTATTTT. This encodes CASSLKTSPESTDTQYF.

This clonotype has more than one count but fewer than ten. The gene calls are TRBV20-1 and TRBJ2-1, with TRBD2 matching 8 bases. The end of the DNA is better explained by TRBJ2-5, so the J call may be wrong. There are 12 residues in the CDR3. Looked up from germline, CDR1 is DFQATT and CDR2 is SNEGSKA (reference sequence). This chain's CDR3 is CSATRGGETQYF. DNA for the CDR3: TGCAGTGCTACCCGCGGGGGGGAGACCCAGTACTTC.

The chain joins TRBV29-1 to TRBJ2-4; possible D gene TRBD2, 5 bases. The V gene's germline CDR1 is SQVTM and CDR2 ANQGSEA. V lost 3 bases and J lost 1, with 7 bases in between. The CDR3 sequence is 13 residues long. CDR3 loop: CSVEEVAKNIQYF. For the CDR3, the DNA is TGCAGCGTTGAGGAGGTGGCCAAAAACATTCAGTACTTC.

This clonotype turned up a few times. The chain joins TRBV9 to TRBJ2-5; D ambiguous. The CDR3 extends over 11 amino acids. V gave up 1 base and J gave up 11 bases, with 9 bases separating them. Germline CDR1 and CDR2: SGDLS and YYNGEE. CDR3 in amino acids: CASSVTDKQYF. The DNA for the CDR3 is TGTGCCAGCAGCGTAACAGACAAGCAGTACTTC. The complete variable domain, with remaining parts taken from reference TRBV9 and TRBJ2-5, reads DSGVTQTPKHLITATGQRVTLRCSPRSGDLSVYWYQQSLDQGLQFLIQYYNGEERAKGNILERFSAQQFPDLHSELNLSSLELGDSALYFCASSVTDKQYFGPGTRLLVL.

Turning to this clonotype: Here the CDR3 omits its conserved ending phenylalanine or tryptophan, so a read error is the likely source. No DNA is shown, since the ends of the CDR3 on it are uncertain; the CDR3 is the one TCRdb lists. The rearrangement joins TRBV9 to TRBJ2-4; the table gives TRBD1 as D, unverified against the DNA. Germline V gene lookup returns CDR1 SGDLS and CDR2 YYNGEE. From its first to its last residue, the CDR3 has 9 amino acids. This CDR3 reads CASSVGIGD.

The chain couples TRBV12-3 or TRBV12-4 to TRBJ1-1; possibly TRBD1 for D (5 bases). The CDR3 is 14 amino acids. V dropped 8 bases and J dropped 7 bases, with 20 bases sitting between them. DNA for the CDR3: TGTGCCAGCGATACTCTCGGGACGAGATTTGAAGCTTTCTTT. Protein: CASDTLGTRFEAFF.

In its sample, this clonotype was seen a few times. The J gene is TRBJ2-5, the V gene TRBV28; D is undetermined. Germline V lookup: CDR1 MDHEN, CDR2 SYDVKM. This CDR3 is built from 16 residues. The V and J ends lost 5 bases and 7 bases respectively, with 23 bases between them. CDR3: CASSRLGADARWTQYF. The CDR3 DNA sequence: TGTGCCAGCAGTCGCCTCGGCGCGGATGCAAGATGGACCCAGTACTTC.

In this sample, this clonotype turned up a few times. The rearrangement links TRBV19 to TRBJ2-4; D possibly corresponds to TRBD1 (5 bases). This CDR3 has 13 residues. V dropped 3 bases and J dropped 7 bases, with 10 bases sitting between them. Looked up from germline, CDR1 is LNHDA and CDR2 is SQIVND (reference sequence). The CDR3 DNA sequence: TGTGCCAGTAGTATCGACAGTCGGAACATTCAGTACTTC. Translated: CASSIDSRNIQYF.

In this sample, this clonotype turned up a few times. The V and J genes are TRBV28 and TRBJ2-7, with D perhaps matching TRBD1 (7 bases). Germline V gene sequence: CDR1 MDHEN, CDR2 SYDVKM. The CDR3 sequence is 14 residues long. V lost 5 bases and J lost 7, with 18 bases in between. The CDR3 loop is CASSLGGQLREQYF. CDR3 coding DNA: TGTGCCAGCAGTCTGGGGGGACAGTTGAGGGAGCAGTACTTC.

The chain links TRBV24-1 to TRBJ1-2, with 7 bases fitting TRBD1. Germline V gene lookup returns CDR1 KGHDR and CDR2 SFDVKD. The CDR3 totals 14 residues. V was clipped by 2 bases and J by 8 bases; unmatched bases: 7. The CDR3 spells CATSDSGTVAGYTF. The CDR3 coding sequence is TGTGCCACCAGTGATTCCGGGACAGTGGCCGGCTACACCTTC.

This chain uses TRBV29-1 with TRBJ1-2; D ambiguous. The germline V and J ends were trimmed by 2 bases and 6 bases, with 7 bases remaining between them. Germline loops: CDR1 SQVTM, CDR2 ANQGSEA. The CDR3 is made up of 11 amino acids. The DNA of the CDR3 is TGCAGCGTTGAACGGGCGGATGGCTACACCTTC. Amino acid sequence: CSVERADGYTF.

Ten or more counts support this clonotype. The CDR3 spells CSVEGGGMPGETQYF. The DNA of the CDR3 is TGCAGCGTTGAAGGCGGGGGAATGCCCGGGGAGACCCAGTACTTC. The rearrangement links TRBV29-1 to TRBJ2-5, with TRBD2 matching over 7 bases. The V segment lost 1 base and the J segment 5 bases; nucleotides outside the gene matches: 10. The CDR3 is 15 residues long. Germline CDR1 and CDR2: SQVTM and ANQGSEA. The entire variable domain, with the rest obtained from reference TRBV29-1 and TRBJ2-5, is as follows: SAVISQKPSRDICQRGTSLTIQCQVDSQVTMMFWYRQQPGQSLTLIATANQGSEATYESGFVIDKFPISRPNLTFSTLTVSNMSPEDSSIYLCSVEGGGMPGETQYFGPGTRLLVL.

This chain joins TRBV3-1 and TRBJ2-2; D perhaps matches TRBD2 (6 bases). V was trimmed by 4 bases and J by 4 bases, leaving 13 bases between them. The CDR3 extends over 15 amino acids. Germline assignment: CDR1 LGHDT and CDR2 YNNKEL (reference sequence). The CDR3 DNA is TGTGCCAGCAGCCTTGGGGGGTGGATCACCGGGGAGCTGTTTTTT. Translation: CASSLGGWITGELFF.

This clonotype was seen only a few times. J is TRBJ2-7 and V is TRBV28; 10 bases line up with TRBD2. This CDR3 contains 16 residues. Germline V gives CDR1 MDHEN, CDR2 SYDVKM. The V segment lost 6 bases and the J segment 1 base; nucleotides outside the gene matches: 9. CDR3 residues: CASRSDRLAGSYEQYF. The DNA of the CDR3 is TGTGCCAGCAGAAGCGACCGACTAGCGGGTTCCTACGAGCAGTACTTC. Drawing the rest from reference TRBV28 and TRBJ2-7, the complete variable domain is DVKVTQSSRYLVKRTGEKVFLECVQDMDHENMFWYRQDPGLGLRLIYFSYDVKMKEKGDIPEGYSVSREKKERFSLILESASTNQTSMYLCASRSDRLAGSYEQYFGPGTRLTVT.

In this sample, this clonotype turned up a few times. The chain recombines TRBV11-2 with TRBJ2-5; 8 nucleotides align to TRBD1. The J call may be wrong; the DNA end is better matched by TRBJ2-1. The germline V gene encodes CDR1 SGHAT and CDR2 FQNNGV. The CDR3 totals 15 residues. Here the CDR3 reads CASSRDRGKANEQFF. The CDR3 DNA is TGTGCCAGCAGCCGAGACAGGGGAAAGGCCAATGAGCAGTTCTTC.

The V and J genes are TRBV29-1 and TRBJ2-1; 7 bases align to TRBD2. The V gene end was trimmed by 2 bases and the J gene end by 1 base; junction bases not matched to a gene: 8. From germline, CDR1 is SQVTM and CDR2 ANQGSEA. The CDR3 is made up of 16 amino acids. CDR3 nucleotides: TGCAGCGTTGAACCACCGGGAGGACCTTCCTACAATGAGCAGTTCTTC. It is translated as CSVEPPGGPSYNEQFF.

The sample holds a few counts of this clonotype. CDR3 region: CASSLKGQTLNQPQHF. The CDR3 coding sequence is TGTGCCAGCAGCTTAAAGGGACAGACTCTTAATCAGCCCCAGCATTTT. The chain combines TRBV5-5 with TRBJ1-5, with 7 nucleotides matching TRBD1. The germline gives CDR1 SGHKS, CDR2 YYEKEE (reference sequence). J was trimmed by 4 bases and V by 2 bases; bases with no gene match: 9. The CDR3 runs 16 residues. Looking up the rest from reference TRBV5-5 and TRBJ1-5 gives the full variable domain: DAGVTQSPTHLIKTRGQQVTLRCSPISGHKSVSWYQQVLGQGPQFIFQYYEKEERGRGNFPDRFSARQFPNYSSELNVNALLLGDSALYLCASSLKGQTLNQPQHFGDGTRLSIL.

This rearrangement joins TRBV7-2 to TRBJ2-7, with D maybe TRBD1 (6 bases). The CDR3 extends over 15 amino acids. In germline, CDR1 is SGHTA, CDR2 FQGNSA. V shed 3 bases and J shed 7 bases, with 19 bases lying between them. The DNA for the CDR3 is TGTGCCAGCAGCTTCCAGGACAGCAGATACGAGGAGCAGTACTTC. This gives the protein CASSFQDSRYEEQYF. Complete variable domain (other parts from reference TRBV7-2 and TRBJ2-7): GAGVSQSPSNKVTEKGKDVELRCDPISGHTALYWYRQSLGQGLEFLIYFQGNSAPDKSGLPSDRFSAERTGGSVSTLTIQRTQQEDSAVYLCASSFQDSRYEEQYFGPGTRLTVT.

The chain employs TRBV9 and TRBJ2-1; D remains ambiguous. The CDR3 spans 15 residues. The germline CDR1 and CDR2 sequences are SGDLS and YYNGEE. V shed 1 base and J shed 7 bases, with 15 bases lying between them. CDR3 region: CASSVQWAQLNEQFF. CDR3 bases: TGTGCCAGCAGCGTACAGTGGGCGCAACTAAATGAGCAGTTCTTC.